This T cell receptor beta chain was sequenced during a study of radiotherapy plus CTLA-4 blockade in lung cancer. Points from the study as a whole: Researchers report tumor-derived TCR clones expanding in blood after radiotherapy plus ipilimumab.

Of note for this clone: Its target is not known.

The CDR3 spans 15 residues. V was pared by 5 bases and J by 4 bases, with 15 bases between. Germline CDR1 and CDR2: SEHNR and FQNEAQ (reference sequence). TCRdb keeps only in-frame clones here, not all; method: immunoSEQ multiplex PCR. This sample has around 70,000 clones, with about 85% found just once. Sequenced here: peripheral blood, sampled from a patient treated with radiotherapy plus ipilimumab. The rearrangement uses TRBV7-9 and TRBJ1-3, with a possible D match to TRBD1 (5 bases). This TCR was recovered from a human donor with non-small cell lung cancer who had a partial response to radiotherapy plus ipilimumab. The CDR3, as DNA: TGTGCCAGCAGCCCTACCGGAGGGGACGGAAACACCATATATTTT. Protein product: CASSPTGGDGNTIYF.